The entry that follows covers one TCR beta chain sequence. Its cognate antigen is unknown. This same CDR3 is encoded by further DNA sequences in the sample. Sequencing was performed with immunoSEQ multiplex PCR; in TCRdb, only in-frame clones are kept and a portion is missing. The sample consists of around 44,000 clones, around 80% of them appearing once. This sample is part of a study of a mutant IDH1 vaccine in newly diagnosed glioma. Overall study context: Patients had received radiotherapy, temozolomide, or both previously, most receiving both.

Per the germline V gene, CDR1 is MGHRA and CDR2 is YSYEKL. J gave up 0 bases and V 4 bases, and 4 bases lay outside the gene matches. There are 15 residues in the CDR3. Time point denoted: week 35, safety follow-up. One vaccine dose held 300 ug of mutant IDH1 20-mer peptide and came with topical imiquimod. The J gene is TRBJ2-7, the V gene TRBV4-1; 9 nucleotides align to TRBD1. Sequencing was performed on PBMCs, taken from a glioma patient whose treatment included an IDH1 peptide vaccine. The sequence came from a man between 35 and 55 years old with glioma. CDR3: CASSPGTGRSYEQYF. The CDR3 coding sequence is TGCGCCAGCAGCCCAGGGACAGGGCGCTCCTACGAGCAGTACTTC.